These 22 T cell receptor beta chains were sequenced from one sample in a study of blood T cell repertoires in COVID-19. Measured with immunoSEQ multiplex PCR; TCRdb has only the in-frame clones, and not every one. Altogether about 110,000 clones are present, 60% to 80% being singletons, with the ten largest covering roughly 16%. The sequenced sample was peripheral blood. The source is a woman of 80 years or more with active or convalescent COVID-19.

The J gene is TRBJ2-7, the V gene TRBV5-4; D call uncertain. This CDR3 spans 12 amino acids. V was cut by 2 bases and J by 3 bases, with 6 bases left in between. Germline CDR1 SGHNT, CDR2 YYREEE (reference sequence). The CDR3 DNA sequence: TGTGCCAGCAGCTTAGGCGGCTACGAGCAGTACTTC. Protein: CASSLGGYEQYF.

This clone was detected once. The DNA of the CDR3 is TGTGCCAGCAGCCCCGGGGGAGACTCCTACGAGCAGTACTTC. Translating gives CASSPGGDSYEQYF. The rearrangement joins TRBV9 to TRBJ2-7, with D possibly TRBD2 on 6 matching bases. With 4 bases removed from V and 0 bases from J, the gap between germline ends came to 11 bases. The CDR3 runs 14 residues. Germline CDR1 and CDR2: SGDLS and YYNGEE.

The chain links TRBV28 to TRBJ2-7; no firm D call. Germline V gene lookup returns CDR1 MDHEN and CDR2 SYDVKM. The V and J ends lost 3 bases and 4 bases respectively, with 4 bases between them. The CDR3 contains 11 residues. Written as DNA, the CDR3 is TGTGCCAGCAGTTTCCTGTACGAGCAGTACTTC. It translates to CASSFLYEQYF.

The V gene is TRBV28, the J gene TRBJ1-2; D perhaps matches TRBD1 (5 bases). Germline V CDR1 and CDR2: MDHEN, SYDVKM. CDR3 size: 13 residues. V shed 9 bases and J shed 6 bases, with 17 bases lying between them. CDR3 sequence (DNA): TGTGCCAGTTCGACAGCGCCGGGGGATGGCTACACCTTC. Residues: CASSTAPGDGYTF.

The chain employs TRBV5-1 and TRBJ2-3, with 8 bases identical to TRBD2. CDR3 length: 14 residues. Trimming at V came to 2 bases and at J to 1 base, leaving 0 bases not matched to a gene. Germline loops: CDR1 SGHRS, CDR2 YFSETQ. Here the CDR3 reads CASSLAGGTDTQYF. Here the CDR3 DNA reads TGCGCCAGCAGCTTAGCGGGAGGCACAGATACGCAGTATTTT.

The chain employs TRBV5-1 and TRBJ2-5; D remains ambiguous. Trimming removed 0 bases from V and 1 base from J, with 7 bases in between. CDR1 and CDR2 (germline): SGHRS, YFSETQ. The CDR3 has 14 residues. CDR3 DNA: TGCGCCAGCAGCTTGGTTCCAGGCCAAGAGACCCAGTACTTC. Translating it yields CASSLVPGQETQYF. Full variable domain (outside the CDR3, taken from reference TRBV5-1 and TRBJ2-5): KAGVTQTPRYLIKTRGQQVTLSCSPISGHRSVSWYQQTPGQGLQFLFEYFSETQRNKGNFPGRFSGRQFSNSRSEMNVSTLELGDSALYLCASSLVPGQETQYFGPGTRLLVL.

The sample holds a few counts of this clone. The chain links TRBV5-1 to TRBJ2-5; TRBD2 matches at 11 bases. V lost 2 bases, J lost 2 bases, and 5 bases stayed unmatched. The CDR3 spans 16 residues. The germline V gene encodes CDR1 SGHRS and CDR2 YFSETQ. The CDR3 DNA reads as TGCGCCAGCAGCTTATTGACTAGCGGGATACAAGAGACCCAGTACTTC. Residues: CASSLLTSGIQETQYF.

This clone was seen only once. The rearrangement links TRBV15 to TRBJ1-4; a possible D gene is TRBD1 (5 bases). This CDR3 is built from 15 residues. The V and J ends lost 0 bases and 8 bases respectively, with 13 bases between them. Germline lookup yields CDR1 LNHNV and CDR2 YYDKDF (reference sequence). CDR3 amino acids: CATSRDAGVWEKLFF. CDR3 bases: TGTGCCACCAGCAGAGATGCGGGGGTTTGGGAAAAACTGTTTTTT.

The chain couples TRBV19 to TRBJ2-3; 9 nucleotides align to TRBD1. V shed 3 bases and J 2 bases; nucleotides not matched to a gene: 3. Per germline, CDR1 LNHDA and CDR2 SQIVND (reference sequence). This CDR3 region has 15 residues. Written as DNA, the CDR3 is TGTGCCAGTAGTATGGGGACAGGGAACACAGATACGCAGTATTTT. This sequence encodes CASSMGTGNTDTQYF.

This clone appeared once. The rearrangement joins TRBV7-2 to TRBJ1-6; D is unclear. V lost 2 bases to trimming and J lost 5 bases, with 7 bases between them. CDR1 and CDR2 from the germline V gene are SGHTA and FQGNSA. The CDR3 contains 14 residues. This CDR3 reads CASSLYQDNSPLHF. The DNA for the CDR3 is TGTGCCAGCAGCTTATATCAGGATAATTCACCCCTCCACTTT.

This clone showed up just a few times. The genes are TRBV7-9 and TRBJ1-3; D gene ambiguous. This CDR3 is built from 17 residues. V was clipped by 1 base and J by 0 bases, with 13 bases between them. The germline gives CDR1 SEHNR, CDR2 FQNEAQ (reference sequence). CDR3 nucleotides: TGTGCCAGCAGCTTAGAAGGTCAGGTGGGCTCTGGAAACACCATATATTTT. Translated: CASSLEGQVGSGNTIYF. Together with reference TRBV7-9 and TRBJ1-3, the CDR3 gives the full variable domain: DTGVSQNPRHKITKRGQNVTFRCDPISEHNRLYWYRQTLGQGPEFLTYFQNEAQLEKSRLLSDRFSAERPKGSFSTLEIQRTEQGDSAMYLCASSLEGQVGSGNTIYFGEGSWLTVV.

This clone was detected only a few times. This chain uses TRBV5-4 with TRBJ1-5; weak D call: TRBD1 (5 bases). Trimming took off 3 bases at V and 6 bases at J, with 10 bases between the two ends. The CDR3 is made up of 13 amino acids. CDR1 SGHNT and CDR2 YYREEE come from the germline V gene (reference sequence). The CDR3 DNA reads TGTGCCAGCAGCTGGGGGGTGGGTCAGCCCCAGCATTTT. Amino acids: CASSWGVGQPQHF.

The chain uses TRBV5-8 and TRBJ2-3; perhaps TRBD1 as D (6 bases). Germline V gives CDR1 SGHTS, CDR2 YDEGEE. V lost 0 bases and J 1 base, leaving 12 bases between the germline ends. The CDR3 totals 16 residues. DNA of the CDR3: TGTGCCAGCAGCTTGGGTGACAGGTTAGGCACAGATACGCAGTATTTT. Its protein is CASSLGDRLGTDTQYF.

This chain links TRBV12-3 or TRBV12-4 with TRBJ1-5; a possible D gene is TRBD1 (6 bases). V lost 5 bases and J 8 bases, leaving 10 bases between the germline ends. The CDR3 is made up of 12 amino acids. The CDR3 nucleotides are TGTGCCAGCAGTGCACAGGGAAAGCCCCAGCATTTT. Its protein product is CASSAQGKPQHF.

In its sample, this clone was seen once. The chain has TRBV12-3 or TRBV12-4 and TRBJ1-2; TRBD1 matches at 8 bases. CDR3 length: 13 residues. J was trimmed by 8 bases and V by 6 bases; bases with no gene match: 8. CDR3 in amino acids: CASRPGTGGGYTF. DNA for the CDR3: TGTGCCAGCAGACCTGGGACAGGAGGGGGCTACACCTTC.

V gene TRBV20-1 combines with J gene TRBJ2-7, with a tentative D call TRBD2 (5 bases). Germline assignment: CDR1 DFQATT and CDR2 SNEGSKA (reference sequence). The CDR3 loop spans 11 amino acids. The V and J ends lost 6 bases and 6 bases respectively, with 12 bases between them. The CDR3 bases are TGCAGTGCGACCGGCCGGGGCGAGCAGTACTTC. Residues: CSATGRGEQYF.

This clone has a single count. J is TRBJ2-5 and V is TRBV2, with TRBD1 matching 9 bases. The J segment lost 5 bases and the V segment lost 5 bases, leaving 6 bases of the junction unmatched. Germline values: CDR1 SNHLY, CDR2 FYNNEI. The CDR3 consists of 14 residues. The CDR3 is CASSWTGVEETQYF. The CDR3 bases are TGTGCCAGCAGTTGGACAGGGGTGGAGGAGACCCAGTACTTC.

This chain uses TRBV29-1 with TRBJ2-5, with D maybe TRBD1 (6 bases). The CDR3 loop spans 13 amino acids. CDR1 and CDR2 from the germline V gene are SQVTM and ANQGSEA. Trimming took 7 bases from V and 2 from J, leaving 14 bases between them. The CDR3 loop reads CSDIKDSQETQYF. CDR3 sequence (DNA): TGCAGCGACATAAAGGACAGTCAAGAGACCCAGTACTTC.

The chain recombines TRBV4-2 with TRBJ2-3, with 9 bases fitting TRBD2. The germline V gene encodes CDR1 LGHNA and CDR2 YNFKEQ. There are 15 residues in the CDR3. Germline trimming cut 4 bases from V and 1 base from J; bases unmatched to any gene: 3. In nucleotides, the CDR3 is TGTGCCAGCAGCCTAGCGGGAGCGGGCACAGATACGCAGTATTTT. Translation gives CASSLAGAGTDTQYF.

The DNA of the CDR3 is TGTGCCAGCAGCTCATTATGGGCAGTTCACTCCTACGAGCAGTACTTC. It encodes CASSSLWAVHSYEQYF. The genes are TRBV7-9 and TRBJ2-7; the D is unclear. Looked up from germline, CDR1 is SEHNR and CDR2 is FQNEAQ (reference sequence). V lost 4 bases, J lost 0 bases, and 16 bases lay in between. The CDR3 sequence is 16 residues long.

The rearrangement joins TRBV5-1 to TRBJ2-3, with TRBD2 identical over 11 bases. The germline V gene encodes CDR1 SGHRS and CDR2 YFSETQ. The CDR3 is 16 amino acids. V trimming: 2 bases; J trimming: 4 bases; junction bases outside the gene matches: 6. The CDR3 here is CASSLPGLAEADTQYF. CDR3 DNA sequence: TGCGCCAGCAGCTTACCGGGACTAGCGGAGGCAGATACGCAGTATTTT.

The chain combines TRBV6-6 with TRBJ2-1; 10 nucleotides align to TRBD2. CDR3 size: 16 residues. CDR1 MNHNY and CDR2 SVGAGI come from the germline V gene (reference sequence). Trimming took 5 bases from V and 5 from J; bases not matched to a gene: 9. The DNA of the CDR3 is TGTGCCAGCAGTAGGGACTTAGCGGGAGGCGACAATGAGCAGTTCTTC. This translates into CASSRDLAGGDNEQFF.